Following are 24 T cell receptor beta chains from one sample sequenced in a study of T-cell reconstitution after alpha-beta-depleted transplantation in children. Unique molecular identifiers were used to barcode this TCRbeta library. TCRdb redid the calling of the PCR reads with MiXCR, one entry per CDR3 protein. The profile shows 450,000 to 600,000 distinct CDR3 sequences, roughly 13% of them singletons. Sequenced material: PBMCs, mostly from graft donor cells, taken 360 days after TCRalphabeta/CD19-depleted stem cell transplant. All receptors derive from a male patient aged 10-17 years who had a stem cell transplant for acute myeloid leukemia, so the T cells may come from the graft donor.

This clonotype was found a few times. The V and J genes are TRBV28 and TRBJ2-2; 8 positions agree with TRBD2. With 3 bases clipped from V and 2 bases from J, the junction kept 11 bases outside the gene matches. Germline V gives CDR1 MDHEN, CDR2 SYDVKM. The CDR3 length is 18 residues. This CDR3 reads CASSFFRGRGDNTGELFF. The DNA for the CDR3 is TGTGCCAGCAGTTTCTTCCGCGGGCGGGGGGACAACACCGGGGAGCTGTTTTTT.

The J gene is TRBJ2-3, the V gene TRBV20-1, with 10 bases that match TRBD2. After removal of 6 bases from V and 6 bases from J, the junction contained 12 bases not matched to a gene. Germline CDR1 and CDR2: DFQATT and SNEGSKA (reference sequence). The CDR3 consists of 15 residues. The CDR3 bases are TGCAGTGCATCCCAGCGGGAGGGCCGGCACGATACGCAGTATTTT. Translating gives CSASQREGRHDTQYF.

The chain couples TRBV29-1 to TRBJ2-4; no clear D. Germline V gene sequence: CDR1 SQVTM, CDR2 ANQGSEA. This CDR3 is 14 amino acids long. The germline V and J ends were trimmed by 1 base and 4 bases, with 11 bases remaining between them. The CDR3 DNA follows: TGCAGCGTTGAAGTCCCTGGGCGGAAAAACATTCAGTACTTC. Translating it yields CSVEVPGRKNIQYF. Complete variable domain (other parts from reference TRBV29-1 and TRBJ2-4): SAVISQKPSRDICQRGTSLTIQCQVDSQVTMMFWYRQQPGQSLTLIATANQGSEATYESGFVIDKFPISRPNLTFSTLTVSNMSPEDSSIYLCSVEVPGRKNIQYFGAGTRLSVL.

The V call is TRBV5-1, the J call TRBJ2-3, with 7 positions matching TRBD1. The CDR3 sequence is 18 residues long. V shed 0 bases, J shed 1 base, and the junction held 11 bases outside the gene matches. Germline assignment: CDR1 SGHRS and CDR2 YFSETQ. CDR3 loop: CASSLGQGPLWGTDTQYF. CDR3 nucleotides: TGCGCCAGCAGCTTGGGACAGGGTCCCCTTTGGGGCACAGATACGCAGTATTTT.

The V call is TRBV5-1, the J call TRBJ2-6; TRBD1 aligns across 11 bases. The CDR3 extends over 18 amino acids. The germline gives CDR1 SGHRS, CDR2 YFSETQ. V lost 0 bases, J lost 0 bases, and 2 bases stayed unmatched. Written as DNA, the CDR3 is TGCGCCAGCAGCTTGGGAGGGACAGGGGGCTCTGGGGCCAACGTCCTGACTTTC. This codes for CASSLGGTGGSGANVLTF.

This chain uses TRBV19 with TRBJ1-2, with D possibly matching TRBD1 (5 bases). V was shortened by 6 bases and J by 4 bases, with 15 bases between the two germline ends. The CDR3 loop spans 14 amino acids. The germline V gene encodes CDR1 LNHDA and CDR2 SQIVND (reference sequence). The CDR3, as DNA: TGTGCCAGTAGCCGGGAGACGGGGGGCTATGGCTACACCTTC. Protein product: CASSRETGGYGYTF. Filled out from reference TRBV19 and TRBJ1-2, the complete variable domain reads DGGITQSPKYLFRKEGQNVTLSCEQNLNHDAMYWYRQDPGQGLRLIYYSQIVNDFQKGDIAEGYSVSREKKESFPLTVTSAQKNPTAFYLCASSRETGGYGYTFGSGTRLTVV.

V is TRBV21-1 and J is TRBJ1-2. TRBV21-1 is noted as a pseudogene. The length of the CDR3 is 17 residues. The CDR3 nucleotides read TGTGCCAGCAGCAAAGTCTTAGAAGGGCAAGGAGGATATGGCTACACCTTC. Translated, it gives CASSKVLEGQGGYGYTF.

This clonotype was detected a few times. The rearrangement joins TRBV3-1 to TRBJ2-3; 8 bases are shared with TRBD2. Germline V gives CDR1 LGHDT, CDR2 YNNKEL (reference sequence). The CDR3 totals 15 residues. The J segment lost 4 bases and the V segment lost 0 bases, leaving 3 bases of the junction unmatched. Here the CDR3 reads CASSQEAGVADTQYF. CDR3 nucleotide sequence: TGTGCCAGCAGCCAAGAAGCGGGAGTGGCAGATACGCAGTATTTT.

The gene calls are TRBV12-3 or TRBV12-4 and TRBJ1-2; D is ambiguous. Between the trimmed V and J ends, which lost 3 bases and 4 bases, there was a span of 6 bases. The CDR3 runs to 12 residues. CDR3 coding DNA: TGTGCCAGCAGTTTCCTGTCCTATGGCTACACCTTC. Translated: CASSFLSYGYTF.

This sequence joins TRBV20-1 and TRBJ2-7, with D perhaps matching TRBD1 (6 bases). CDR1 and CDR2 (germline): DFQATT, SNEGSKA (reference sequence). Trimming took off 6 bases at V and 3 bases at J, with 18 bases between the two ends. This CDR3 has 14 residues. The CDR3 nucleotides are TGCAGTGCCCTCGGGCCAGGGGTCTACTACGAGCAGTACTTC. This codes for CSALGPGVYYEQYF.

This clonotype showed up just a few times. V usage is TRBV27 and J usage is TRBJ2-1; D remains ambiguous. CDR3 length equals 18 residues. V gave up 4 bases and J gave up 5 bases, with 24 bases separating them. In germline, CDR1 is MNHEY, CDR2 SMNVEV (reference sequence). The CDR3 DNA is TGTGCCAGCAGTTCCGCGACTGGAAAGGAACGGCCCGACAATGAGCAGTTCTTC. This encodes CASSSATGKERPDNEQFF.

The chain is built from TRBV12-3 or TRBV12-4 and TRBJ1-5; D is perhaps TRBD1 (5 bases). The V and J ends lost 8 bases and 0 bases respectively, with 14 bases between them. The CDR3 is 15 residues long. The CDR3 spells CASQTTGSSNQPQHF. The CDR3 bases are TGTGCCAGCCAAACTACAGGTTCTAGCAATCAGCCCCAGCATTTT.

Only a few counts were recorded for this clonotype. The chain employs TRBV6-5 and TRBJ2-1, with TRBD2 matching over 7 bases. With 0 bases clipped from V and 8 bases from J, the junction kept 7 bases outside the gene matches. From germline, CDR1 is MNHEY and CDR2 SVGAGI. This CDR3 has 15 residues. Here the CDR3 reads CASSYSRELFDEQFF. CDR3 DNA sequence: TGTGCCAGCAGTTACTCGCGGGAGTTATTCGATGAGCAGTTCTTC.

There are a few counts of this clonotype. The J gene is TRBJ2-2, the V gene TRBV29-1; D is ambiguous. The CDR3 is made up of 15 amino acids. CDR1 and CDR2 from the germline V gene are SQVTM and ANQGSEA. The V gene lost 4 bases and the J gene lost 2 bases, with 14 bases spanning the gap. In nucleotides, the CDR3 is TGCAGCGTTGTGGGTCCACGACCCAACACCGGGGAGCTGTTTTTT. It codes for CSVVGPRPNTGELFF.

V gene TRBV6-5 combines with J gene TRBJ1-4, with a tentative D call TRBD1 (5 bases). In germline, CDR1 is MNHEY, CDR2 SVGAGI. The CDR3 runs to 16 residues. V was shortened by 2 bases and J by 3 bases, with 13 bases between the two germline ends. The CDR3 spells CASSYGAGPANEKLFF. The CDR3 nucleotides are TGTGCCAGCAGTTACGGTGCGGGGCCGGCTAATGAAAAACTGTTTTTT.

In this sample, this clonotype turned up a few times. V gene TRBV14 combines with J gene TRBJ1-1; a weak D match, TRBD1 (6 bases). Germline loops: CDR1 SGHDN, CDR2 FVKESK. Trimming removed 1 base at V and 1 base at J, with 7 bases between. The CDR3 runs to 14 residues. The CDR3 DNA sequence: TGTGCCAGCAGCCAAGTCAGGGGGAACACTGAAGCTTTCTTT. This codes for CASSQVRGNTEAFF. The whole variable domain, remainder taken from reference TRBV14 and TRBJ1-1, is EAGVTQFPSHSVIEKGQTVTLRCDPISGHDNLYWYRRVMGKEIKFLLHFVKESKQDESGMPNNRFLAERTGGTYSTLKVQPAELEDSGVYFCASSQVRGNTEAFFGQGTRLTVV.

In this sample, this clonotype turned up a few times. This rearrangement joins TRBV10-3 to TRBJ2-1; 8 bases match TRBD1. J was trimmed by 5 bases and V by 3 bases; bases with no gene match: 9. The CDR3 spans 16 residues. Germline CDR1 and CDR2: ENHRY and SYGVKD. The CDR3 sequence: CAISDADREYNNEQFF. CDR3 DNA: TGTGCCATCAGTGACGCGGACAGGGAATATAACAATGAGCAGTTCTTC.

This clonotype was recorded at least ten times. The V and J genes are TRBV29-1 and TRBJ2-6; D is ambiguous. The CDR3 extends over 13 amino acids. Per germline, CDR1 SQVTM and CDR2 ANQGSEA. The germline V and J ends were trimmed by 1 base and 2 bases, with 3 bases remaining between them. The CDR3 DNA sequence: TGCAGCGTTGAAGGCGCTGGGGCCAACGTCCTGACTTTC. Protein product: CSVEGAGANVLTF. The variable domain in full, completed from reference TRBV29-1 and TRBJ2-6, reads SAVISQKPSRDICQRGTSLTIQCQVDSQVTMMFWYRQQPGQSLTLIATANQGSEATYESGFVIDKFPISRPNLTFSTLTVSNMSPEDSSIYLCSVEGAGANVLTFGAGSRLTVL.

This clonotype has a count of ten or more. This chain connects TRBV14 to TRBJ2-7, with D perhaps being TRBD1 or TRBD2 (5 bases each). The CDR3 length is 12 residues. Trimming shortened V by 2 bases and J by 4 bases, and 6 bases separated the two germline ends. Germline CDR1 reads SGHDN; CDR2 reads FVKESK. The DNA of the CDR3 is TGTGCCAGCAGCCAATGGGGGTACGAGCAGTACTTC. This translates into CASSQWGYEQYF.

The chain couples TRBV10-3 to TRBJ2-3; maybe TRBD2 (5 bases). CDR3 size: 14 residues. CDR1 and CDR2 from the germline V gene are ENHRY and SYGVKD. Trimming took off 2 bases at V and 3 bases at J, with 9 bases between the two ends. The CDR3 sequence is CAISERGPTDTQYF. In DNA form, the CDR3 reads TGTGCCATCAGTGAGCGCGGGCCTACAGATACGCAGTATTTT.

The chain recombines TRBV4-2 with TRBJ2-1, with D perhaps matching TRBD2 (5 bases). Germline-derived CDR1 and CDR2 are LGHNA and YNFKEQ. Trimming removed 0 bases at V and 8 bases at J, with 11 bases between. This CDR3 contains 14 residues. The CDR3 sequence: CASSQERRVDEQFF. CDR3 nucleotides: TGTGCCAGCAGCCAAGAGAGGCGGGTGGATGAGCAGTTCTTC.

The chain combines TRBV5-1 with TRBJ2-3, with 14 bases fitting TRBD2. Germline loops: CDR1 SGHRS, CDR2 YFSETQ. This CDR3 spans 19 amino acids. J lost 3 bases, V lost 3 bases, and 12 bases had no gene match. The CDR3 loop is CASSSGLAGGSLRTDTQYF. The CDR3 DNA reads as TGCGCCAGCAGCTCTGGACTAGCGGGAGGTAGTCTACGGACAGATACGCAGTATTTT.

The genes are TRBV11-3 and TRBJ2-1, with TRBD2 matching 14 bases. The CDR3 spans 17 residues. CDR1 is SGHNT and CDR2 is YENEEA in the germline V gene. V shed 0 bases and J 7 bases; nucleotides not matched to a gene: 5. The CDR3 is CASSLDRLAGGRNEQFF. Written as DNA, the CDR3 is TGTGCCAGCAGCTTAGACCGACTAGCGGGAGGGAGGAATGAGCAGTTCTTC. The variable domain in full, with the rest retrieved from reference TRBV11-3 and TRBJ2-1, is EAGVVQSPRYKIIEKKQPVAFWCNPISGHNTLYWYLQNLGQGPELLIRYENEEAVDDSQLPKDRFSAERLKGVDSTLKIQPAELGDSAVYLCASSLDRLAGGRNEQFFGPGTRLTVL.

This clonotype was seen many times. The rearrangement uses TRBV18 and TRBJ2-7; D could derive from TRBD1 or TRBD2 (5 bases each). CDR1 and CDR2 from the germline V gene are KGHSH and LQKENI. V was pared by 8 bases and J by 0 bases, with 14 bases between. The CDR3 is 14 amino acids. CDR3 nucleotide sequence: TGTGCCAGCAGTCCCCGGGACGGCTCCTACGAGCAGTACTTC. As protein: CASSPRDGSYEQYF.